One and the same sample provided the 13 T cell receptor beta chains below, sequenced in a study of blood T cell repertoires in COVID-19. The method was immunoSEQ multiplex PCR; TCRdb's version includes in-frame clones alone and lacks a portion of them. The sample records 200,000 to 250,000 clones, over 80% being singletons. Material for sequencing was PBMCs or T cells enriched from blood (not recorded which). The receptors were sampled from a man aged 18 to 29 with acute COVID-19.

The CDR3 here is CASSPRTSGTKNIQYF. The DNA of the CDR3 is TGTGCCAGCAGCCCTCGGACTAGCGGGACCAAAAACATTCAGTACTTC. The V gene is TRBV11-3, the J gene TRBJ2-4, with 12 bases that match TRBD2. V trimming: 5 bases; J trimming: 2 bases; junction bases outside the gene matches: 4. CDR1 and CDR2 from the germline V gene are SGHNT and YENEEA. CDR3 length: 16 residues.

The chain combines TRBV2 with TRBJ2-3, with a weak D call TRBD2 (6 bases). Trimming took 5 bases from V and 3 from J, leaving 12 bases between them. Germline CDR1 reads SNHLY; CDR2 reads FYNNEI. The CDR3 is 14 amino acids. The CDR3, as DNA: TGTGCCAGCAGTCAGGGAGGTGGGACAGATACGCAGTATTTT. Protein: CASSQGGGTDTQYF.

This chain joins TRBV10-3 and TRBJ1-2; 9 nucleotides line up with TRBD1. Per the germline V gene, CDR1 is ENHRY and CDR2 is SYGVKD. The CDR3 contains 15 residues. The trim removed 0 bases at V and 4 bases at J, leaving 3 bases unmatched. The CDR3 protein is CAISESGQGFYGYTF. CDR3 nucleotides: TGTGCCATCAGTGAGTCGGGACAGGGCTTCTATGGCTACACCTTC.

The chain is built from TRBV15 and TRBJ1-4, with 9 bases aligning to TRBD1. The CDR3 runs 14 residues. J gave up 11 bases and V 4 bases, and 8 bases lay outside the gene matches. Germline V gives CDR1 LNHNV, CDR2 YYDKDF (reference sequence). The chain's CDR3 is CATSTPGQGLKLFF. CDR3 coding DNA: TGTGCCACCAGCACCCCGGGACAGGGCTTGAAACTGTTTTTT.

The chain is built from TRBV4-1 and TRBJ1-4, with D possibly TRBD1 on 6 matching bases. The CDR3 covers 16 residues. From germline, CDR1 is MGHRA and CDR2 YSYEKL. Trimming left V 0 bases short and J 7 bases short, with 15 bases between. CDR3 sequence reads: CASSQDQGLSSEKLFF. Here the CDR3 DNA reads TGCGCCAGCAGCCAAGATCAGGGGTTGAGTAGTGAAAAACTGTTTTTT.

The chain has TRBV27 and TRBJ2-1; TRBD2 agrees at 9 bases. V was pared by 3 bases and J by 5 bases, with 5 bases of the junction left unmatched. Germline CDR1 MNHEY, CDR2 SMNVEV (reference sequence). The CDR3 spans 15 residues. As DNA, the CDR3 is TGTGCCAGCAGTTTTGTGGCTAGCGGGAACAATGAGCAGTTCTTC. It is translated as CASSFVASGNNEQFF.

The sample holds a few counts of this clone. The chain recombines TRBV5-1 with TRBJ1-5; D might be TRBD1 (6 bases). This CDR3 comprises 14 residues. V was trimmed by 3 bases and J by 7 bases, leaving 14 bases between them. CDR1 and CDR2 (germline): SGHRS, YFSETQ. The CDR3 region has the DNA TGCGCCAGCAGCTCACAGGGTATGGGACAGCCCCAGCATTTT. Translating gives CASSSQGMGQPQHF.

This CDR3 reads CASSPFPGQTSYEQYF. CDR3 in DNA: TGTGCCAGCTCACCGTTTCCCGGACAGACTTCCTACGAGCAGTACTTC. This chain connects TRBV18 to TRBJ2-7; D perhaps matches TRBD1 (6 bases). The CDR3 is 16 amino acids. Germline lookup yields CDR1 KGHSH and CDR2 LQKENI. V was cut by 3 bases and J by 1 base, with 16 bases left in between. The variable domain in full, completed from reference TRBV18 and TRBJ2-7, reads NAGVMQNPRHLVRRRGQEARLRCSPMKGHSHVYWYRQLPEEGLKFMVYLQKENIIDESGMPKERFSAEFPKEGPSILRIQQVVRGDSAAYFCASSPFPGQTSYEQYFGPGTRLTVT.

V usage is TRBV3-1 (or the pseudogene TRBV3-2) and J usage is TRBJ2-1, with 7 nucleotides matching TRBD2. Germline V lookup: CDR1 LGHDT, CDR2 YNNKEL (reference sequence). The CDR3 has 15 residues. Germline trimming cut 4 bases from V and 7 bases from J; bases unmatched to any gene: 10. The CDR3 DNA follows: TGTGCCAGCAGCCCGGCGATGGGGGGAGGGAATGAGCAGTTCTTC. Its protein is CASSPAMGGGNEQFF.

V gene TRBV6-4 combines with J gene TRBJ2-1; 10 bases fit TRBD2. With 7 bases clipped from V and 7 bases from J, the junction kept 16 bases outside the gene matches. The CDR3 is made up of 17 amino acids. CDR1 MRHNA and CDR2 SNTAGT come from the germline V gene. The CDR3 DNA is TGTGCCAGCACCCGACGGGAGCGGGAGGGCCGGTTAAATGAGCAGTTCTTC. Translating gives CASTRREREGRLNEQFF.

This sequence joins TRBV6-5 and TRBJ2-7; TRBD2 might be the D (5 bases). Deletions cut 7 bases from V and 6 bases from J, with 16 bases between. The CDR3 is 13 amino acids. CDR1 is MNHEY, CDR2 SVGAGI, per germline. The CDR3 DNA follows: TGTGCCAGCACGGGAACTGAGTCGGGCGAGCAGTACTTC. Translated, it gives CASTGTESGEQYF.

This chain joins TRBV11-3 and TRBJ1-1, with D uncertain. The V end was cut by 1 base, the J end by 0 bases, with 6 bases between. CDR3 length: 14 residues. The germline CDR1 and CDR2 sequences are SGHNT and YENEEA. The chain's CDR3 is CASSLGAMNTEAFF. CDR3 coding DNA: TGTGCCAGCAGCTTAGGCGCCATGAACACTGAAGCTTTCTTT.

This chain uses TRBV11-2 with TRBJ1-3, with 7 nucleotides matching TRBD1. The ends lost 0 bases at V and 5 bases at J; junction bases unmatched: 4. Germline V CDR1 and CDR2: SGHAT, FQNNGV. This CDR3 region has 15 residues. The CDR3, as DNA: TGTGCCAGCAGCTTAGAACAGGGGAGGCGAAACACCATATATTTT. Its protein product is CASSLEQGRRNTIYF.